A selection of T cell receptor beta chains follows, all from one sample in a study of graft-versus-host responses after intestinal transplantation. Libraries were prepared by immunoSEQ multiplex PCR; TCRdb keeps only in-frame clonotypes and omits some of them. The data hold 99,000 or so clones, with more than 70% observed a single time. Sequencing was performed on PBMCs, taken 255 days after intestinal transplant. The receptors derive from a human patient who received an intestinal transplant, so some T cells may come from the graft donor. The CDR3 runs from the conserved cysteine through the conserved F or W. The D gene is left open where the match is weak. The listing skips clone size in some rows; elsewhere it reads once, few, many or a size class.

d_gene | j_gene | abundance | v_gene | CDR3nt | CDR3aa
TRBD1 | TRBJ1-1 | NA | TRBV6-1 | TGTGCCAGCAACACGATCGACAGGGGATACACTGAAGCTTTCTTT | CASNTIDRGYTEAFF
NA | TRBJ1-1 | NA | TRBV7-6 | TGTGCCAGCAGCTTAGAATGGGGTGACAGGAAAGCTTTCTTT | CASSLEWGDRKAFF
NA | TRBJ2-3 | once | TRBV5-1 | TGCGCCAGCAGCTTCAGGGGAATGAGCACAGATACGCAGTATTTT | CASSFRGMSTDTQYF
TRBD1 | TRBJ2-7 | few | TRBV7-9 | TGTGCCAGCAGCCGGGACAGCTCCTACGAGCAGTACTTC | CASSRDSSYEQYF
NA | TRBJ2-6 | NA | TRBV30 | TGTGCCTGGAGTAACCGCAGGCTCTCTGGGGCCAACGTCCTGACTTTC | CAWSNRRLSGANVLTF
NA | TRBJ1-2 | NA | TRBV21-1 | TGTGCCAGCAGCAAAAATAGGCAGGGGAAGGACTATGGCTACACCTTC | CASSKNRQGKDYGYTF
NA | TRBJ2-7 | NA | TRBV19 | TGTGCCAGTAGTATAGAGGGCTACGAGCAGTACTTC | CASSIEGYEQYF
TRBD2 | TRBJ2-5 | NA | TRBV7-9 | TGTGCCAGCAGTGATAAAGGAGGGGCGGGGAGGGGAGAGACCCAGTACTTC | CASSDKGGAGRGETQYF
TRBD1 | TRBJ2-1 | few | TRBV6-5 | TGTGCCAGCACTTACGGGACAGGGAGAAGGCAGTTCTTC | CASTYGTGRRQFF
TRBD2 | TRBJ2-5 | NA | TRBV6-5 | TGTGCCAGCAGTCTAGCGGGAGCCGGTCAAGAGACCCAGTACTTC | CASSLAGAGQETQYF
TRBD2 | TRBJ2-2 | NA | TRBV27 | TGTGCCAGCAGTTTATTTGCCCTCTGGACTAGCGGGGGGGCCAATACCGGGGAGCTGTTTTTT | CASSLFALWTSGGANTGELFF
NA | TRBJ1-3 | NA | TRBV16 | TGTGCCAGCAGCCAATTAGCCTCGACTGGAAACACCATATATTTT | CASSQLASTGNTIYF
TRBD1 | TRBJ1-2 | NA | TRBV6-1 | TGTGCCAGCAGTGTCGACAGGGATGGGTATGGCTACACCTTC | CASSVDRDGYGYTF
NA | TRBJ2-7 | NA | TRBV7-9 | TGTGCCAGCAGCTTTTTATCCTACGAGCAGTACTTC | CASSFLSYEQYF
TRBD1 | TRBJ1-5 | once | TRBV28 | TGTGCCAGCAGGGGAGGGGGACAGGTGAAGAATCAGCCCCAGCATTTT | CASRGGGQVKNQPQHF
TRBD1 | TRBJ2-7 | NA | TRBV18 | TGTGCCAGCTCACCAACCGGGACAGGGGGCATCTACGAGCAGTACTTC | CASSPTGTGGIYEQYF
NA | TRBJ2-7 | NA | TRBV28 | TGTGCCAGCAGTCCACCCTCCGCGGCCGCTCTTGAGGGGTACGAGCAGTACTTC | CASSPPSAAALEGYEQYF
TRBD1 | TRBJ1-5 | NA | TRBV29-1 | TGCAGCGTTGGAGGAACAGGGGGTCAGCCCCAGCATTTT | CSVGGTGGQPQHF
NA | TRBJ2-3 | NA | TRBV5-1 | TGCGCCAGCAGCTTGGACAGCGGCACAGATACGCAGTATTTT | CASSLDSGTDTQYF
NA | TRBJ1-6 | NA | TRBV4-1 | TGCGCCAGCAGCCAAGTGGTGGAGAATTCACCCCTCCACTTT | CASSQVVENSPLHF
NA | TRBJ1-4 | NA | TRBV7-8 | TGTGCCAGCAGCTTAGCGGGGGGACGGAATGAAAAACTGTTTTTT | CASSLAGGRNEKLFF
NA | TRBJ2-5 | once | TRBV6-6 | TGTGCCAGCATGCCCGGGGCAGAGACCCAGTACTTC | CASMPGAETQYF
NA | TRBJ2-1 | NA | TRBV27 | TGTGCCAGCAGTTTAGGCAGCAATGAGCAGTTCTTC | CASSLGSNEQFF
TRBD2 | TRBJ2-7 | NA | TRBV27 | TGTGCCAGCAGTTTCTACGACCCGGGGAGGGGCGAGCAGTACTTC | CASSFYDPGRGEQYF
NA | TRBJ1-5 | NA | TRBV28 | TGTGCCAGCAGTTTTCTCGGGGGAAGCAATCAGCCCCAGCATTTT | CASSFLGGSNQPQHF
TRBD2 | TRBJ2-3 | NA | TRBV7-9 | TGTGCCAGCAGCTCGGACCTGACGGGACTAGCGGTAACGTCAGATACGCAGTATTTT | CASSSDLTGLAVTSDTQYF
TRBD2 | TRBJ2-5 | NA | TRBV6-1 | TGTGCCAGCCGGGGACTAGCCCTCTCGGAGACCCAGTACTTC | CASRGLALSETQYF
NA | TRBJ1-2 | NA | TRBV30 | TGTGCCTGGAGTGATCAAACCTATGGCTACACCTTC | CAWSDQTYGYTF
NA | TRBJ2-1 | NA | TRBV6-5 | TGTGCCAGCAGGTACCAACAGGGCAATGAGCAGTTCTTC | CASRYQQGNEQFF
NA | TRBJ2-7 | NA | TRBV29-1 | TGCAGCGTATGGACTACGCCCCTCGAGCAGTACTTC | CSVWTTPLEQYF
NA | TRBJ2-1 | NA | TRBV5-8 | TGTGCCAGCAGCTTGAGTTGGGAGCAGTTCTTC | CASSLSWEQFF
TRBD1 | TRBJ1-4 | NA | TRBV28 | TGTGCCAGCAGGCCTGGGACAGGGGGGCGGGAAAAACTGTTTTTT | CASRPGTGGREKLFF
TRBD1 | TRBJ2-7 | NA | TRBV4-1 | TGCGCCAGCAGCCCAAGGGCGGCAGGGGGTTTGGCGGAGCAGTACTTC | CASSPRAAGGLAEQYF